The TCR beta chain under discussion was sequenced for a study of cytomegalovirus exposure and HLA in healthy donors. General study findings and limits: TCR beta V segments were, for the most part, productive about 87% or about 30% of the time in an earlier analysis.

As for this clone: The antigen is not known.

The J segment lost 7 bases and the V segment lost 7 bases, leaving 9 bases of the junction unmatched. The CDR3 consists of 13 residues. Germline CDR1 SQVTM, CDR2 ANQGSEA. Amplification used 60 Vbeta primers and 13 Jbeta primers. The data were produced by immunoSEQ multiplex PCR, yet TCRdb's version contains in-frame clones alone and is incomplete. Of 170,000 or so clones listed, approximately 78% were seen once; the top ten hold approximately 13%. This chain uses TRBV29-1 with TRBJ1-5; 8 nucleotides match TRBD1. This clonotype was sampled from a woman in her forties or fifties in good health and CMV-seropositive. Sequencing was performed on PBMCs. The DNA of the CDR3 is TGCAGCGCTGGACAGGGCTTTGAGCAGCCCCAGCATTTT. Translation: CSAGQGFEQPQHF.